Given below is one T cell receptor (beta chain) in context. The antigen is undetermined. These data are taken from a study of cytomegalovirus exposure and HLA in healthy donors. Overall study findings and caveats: The likely origin of a cluster of highly shared sequence variants was a sequencing artifact. A missense variant in DCLRE1C was later tied to TCR beta V- and J-gene trimming.

The CDR3 contains 13 residues. V shed 5 bases and J shed 10 bases, with 12 bases lying between them. The germline gives CDR1 MNHEY, CDR2 SMNVEV (reference sequence). 13 Jbeta primers and 60 Vbeta primers were used for the PCR. Clones were sequenced by immunoSEQ multiplex PCR, and TCRdb holds only the in-frame ones, with some missing. The table lists some 100,000 clones, around 62% of them singletons. Every donor was a healthy person donating bone marrow. Sequencing input: PBMCs. This TCR was sampled from a woman aged 30 to 39 in good health and CMV-seropositive. This chain connects TRBV27 to TRBJ1-6; possible D gene TRBD1, 5 bases. The CDR3 loop is CASSPGRVSPLHF. CDR3 sequence (DNA): TGTGCCAGCAGTCCCGGCAGGGTATCACCCCTCCACTTT.